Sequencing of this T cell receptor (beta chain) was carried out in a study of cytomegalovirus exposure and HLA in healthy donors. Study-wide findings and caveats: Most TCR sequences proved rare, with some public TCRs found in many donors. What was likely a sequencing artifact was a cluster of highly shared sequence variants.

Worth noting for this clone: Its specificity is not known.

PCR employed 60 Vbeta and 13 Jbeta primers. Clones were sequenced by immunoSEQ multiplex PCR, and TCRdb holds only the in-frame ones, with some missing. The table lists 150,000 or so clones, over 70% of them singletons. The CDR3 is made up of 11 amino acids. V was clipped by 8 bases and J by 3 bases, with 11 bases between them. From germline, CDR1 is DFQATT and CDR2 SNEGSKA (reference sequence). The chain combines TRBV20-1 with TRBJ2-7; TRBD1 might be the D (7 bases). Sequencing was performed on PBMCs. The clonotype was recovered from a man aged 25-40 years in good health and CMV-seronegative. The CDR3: CSRGTVYEQYF. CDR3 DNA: TGCAGTCGGGGGACAGTCTACGAGCAGTACTTC.